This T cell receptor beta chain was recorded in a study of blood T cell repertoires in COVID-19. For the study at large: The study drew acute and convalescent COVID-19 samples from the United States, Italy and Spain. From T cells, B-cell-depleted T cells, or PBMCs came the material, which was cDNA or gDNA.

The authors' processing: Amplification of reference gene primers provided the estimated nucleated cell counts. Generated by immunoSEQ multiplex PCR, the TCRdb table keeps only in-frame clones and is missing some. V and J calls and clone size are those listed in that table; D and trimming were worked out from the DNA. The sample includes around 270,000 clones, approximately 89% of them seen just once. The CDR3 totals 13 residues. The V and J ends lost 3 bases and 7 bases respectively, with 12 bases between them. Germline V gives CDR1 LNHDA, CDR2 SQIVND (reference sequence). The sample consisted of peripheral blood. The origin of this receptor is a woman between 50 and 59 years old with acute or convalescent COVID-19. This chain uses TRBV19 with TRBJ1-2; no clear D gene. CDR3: CASSMGKGGGYTF. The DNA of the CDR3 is TGTGCCAGTAGTATGGGGAAGGGAGGTGGCTACACCTTC.